This passage covers 26 T cell receptor beta chains from one sample sequenced in a study of vaccination and CD4 T cells after COVID-19. Their antigens remain unidentified. Researchers used the Oncomine TCR Beta short-read assay to sequence DNA from cultured CD4+ T cells. TCRdb ran MiXCR on the PCR reads and lists one entry per CDR3 protein. The table has over 1,000 distinct CDR3 sequences, roughly 16% seen once. As to treatment: approximately nine-day PBMC culture with coronavirus spike peptide pools or control peptides (ViraFEST assay). Collection of the unexposed donor's CD4+ T cells took place before the COVID-19 pandemic (2011-2018). The sequencing input was CD4+ T cells from blood, cultured in vitro. These receptors all come from a human donor in good health.

This clonotype is medium-sized by share. V and J are TRBV19 and TRBJ2-3; D ambiguous. CDR1 and CDR2 (germline): LNHDA, SQIVND (reference sequence). The V end was cut by 1 base, the J end by 3 bases, with 5 bases between. The CDR3 runs 13 residues. The CDR3 is CASSIGLTDTQYF. CDR3 sequence (DNA): TGTGCCAGTAGTATAGGGCTTACAGATACGCAGTATTTT.

By share of the sample, this clonotype is medium-sized. The genes are TRBV19 and TRBJ1-1, with a weak D call TRBD1 (5 bases). The germline V gene encodes CDR1 LNHDA and CDR2 SQIVND (reference sequence). The CDR3 runs to 15 residues. The germline V and J ends were trimmed by 4 bases and 11 bases, with 23 bases remaining between them. The CDR3 nucleotides read TGTGCCAGTAGTAGACCTCCGGGCCTAAGGGGTGAGGCTTTCTTT. Amino acids: CASSRPPGLRGEAFF.

This clonotype was picked up a small number of times. The chain couples TRBV16 to TRBJ1-2; 11 nucleotides agree with TRBD1. In germline, CDR1 is KGHSY, CDR2 FQNENV. CDR3 length: 15 amino acids. Trimming removed 4 bases from V and 7 bases from J; junction bases left unmatched: 8. CDR3: CASSPLDRGRGGYTF. CDR3 DNA: TGTGCCAGCAGCCCCCTGGACAGGGGGCGCGGTGGCTACACCTTC.

This clonotype was observed a handful of times. This rearrangement joins TRBV5-4 to TRBJ1-1, with D maybe TRBD1 (6 bases). V lost 5 bases, J lost 2 bases, and 13 bases lay in between. CDR3 size: 14 residues. Looked up from germline, CDR1 is SGHNT and CDR2 is YYREEE (reference sequence). CDR3 nucleotides: TGTGCCAGCAGGGATGGACAGCAAAACACTGAAGCTTTCTTT. The encoded protein is CASRDGQQNTEAFF.

This clonotype was recorded only once. It may be a read error: a sequence one base away is much more abundant. V usage is TRBV24-1 and J usage is TRBJ1-1; D call uncertain. The germline gives CDR1 KGHDR, CDR2 SFDVKD. The CDR3 sequence is 14 residues long. The germline V and J ends were trimmed by 3 bases and 0 bases, with 7 bases remaining between them. CDR3 protein: CATSDGLLNTEAFF. DNA of the CDR3: TGTGCCACCAGTGATGGACTACTGAACACTGAAGCTTTCTTT.

This clonotype has a handful of counts. The chain recombines TRBV29-1 with TRBJ1-2, with 8 bases that match TRBD1. The CDR3 has 12 residues. V lost 4 bases to trimming and J lost 8 bases; unmatched junction nucleotides: 6. Germline-derived CDR1 and CDR2 are SQVTM and ANQGSEA. CDR3 bases: TGCAGCGTTGCCGGACAGGGTGAAGGCTACACCTTC. Its protein is CSVAGQGEGYTF.

This clonotype rates as medium-sized. The gene calls are TRBV20-1 and TRBJ2-7; possibly TRBD2 for D (6 bases). The CDR3 is 15 residues long. V lost 6 bases, J lost 1 base, and 19 bases lay in between. Germline V CDR1 and CDR2: DFQATT, SNEGSKA (reference sequence). The CDR3 loop reads CSAGDPGAGSYEQYF. In nucleotides, the CDR3 is TGCAGTGCGGGGGATCCAGGCGCGGGGTCCTACGAGCAGTACTTC.

V usage is TRBV5-1 and J usage is TRBJ2-5; D unresolved. The CDR3 extends over 14 amino acids. Per the germline V gene, CDR1 is SGHRS and CDR2 is YFSETQ. Trimming took off 4 bases at V and 2 bases at J, with 12 bases between the two ends. In DNA, the CDR3 is TGCGCCAGCAGCCCGCTCGGACGGCAAGAGACCCAGTACTTC. Translated: CASSPLGRQETQYF.

This chain uses TRBV10-3 with TRBJ2-7, with 7 bases identical to TRBD2. This CDR3 comprises 12 residues. The V and J ends lost 5 bases and 6 bases, in that order; junction bases with no gene match: 4. Germline lookup yields CDR1 ENHRY and CDR2 SYGVKD. CDR3 amino acids: CAISLGGAEQYF. In DNA, the CDR3 is TGTGCCATCAGTCTGGGAGGGGCCGAGCAGTACTTC.

This clonotype occurred a few times. The CDR3, as DNA: TGTGCCAGTAGTACCGGGGACAGGGTGCCCCTTGGGACCTATAATTCACCCCTCCACTTT. Its translation is CASSTGDRVPLGTYNSPLHF. This chain uses TRBV19 with TRBJ1-6, with 9 positions matching TRBD1. This CDR3 has 20 amino acids. The germline CDR1 and CDR2 sequences are LNHDA and SQIVND (reference sequence). Trimming removed 4 bases from V and 2 bases from J; junction bases left unmatched: 15.

Judged by abundance, this clonotype is medium-sized. The CDR3 loop is CASSISGDYGYTF. The DNA for the CDR3 is TGTGCCAGTAGTATATCGGGGGACTATGGCTACACCTTC. J is TRBJ1-2 and V is TRBV19; possibly TRBD1 for D (5 bases). With 2 bases removed from V and 3 bases from J, the gap between germline ends came to 7 bases. Germline lookup yields CDR1 LNHDA and CDR2 SQIVND (reference sequence). The length of the CDR3 is 13 residues.

In this sample, this clonotype is medium-sized. DNA for the CDR3: TGTGCCAGCGGGGCAGTGGGGGCTTACGCCGGGGAGCTGTTTTTT. Translating it yields CASGAVGAYAGELFF. This rearrangement joins TRBV27 to TRBJ2-2, with D perhaps matching TRBD1 (6 bases). Trimming took off 8 bases at V and 6 bases at J, with 19 bases between the two ends. The germline gives CDR1 MNHEY, CDR2 SMNVEV (reference sequence). CDR3 length: 15 residues.

The rearrangement links TRBV11-2 to TRBJ2-3, with TRBD2 matching 7 bases. Germline values: CDR1 SGHAT, CDR2 FQNNGV. CDR3 length equals 16 residues. With 1 base clipped from V and 2 bases from J, the junction kept 6 bases outside the gene matches. The CDR3 reads CASSLGASGYTDTQYF. CDR3 DNA: TGTGCCAGCAGCTTAGGGGCTAGCGGATACACAGATACGCAGTATTTT.

This clonotype is medium-sized. V and J are TRBV6-1 and TRBJ1-3; D remains unclear. The ends were cut back, 6 bases at V and 0 bases at J, with 6 bases in the middle. CDR1 and CDR2 (germline): MNHNS, SASEGT. CDR3 length equals 13 residues. The CDR3: CASSRYSGNTIYF. The CDR3 DNA sequence: TGTGCCAGCAGCCGCTACTCTGGAAACACCATATATTTT.

About this clonotype itself: This may be a read error, as it is one base from a much larger clone. The genes are TRBV21-1 and TRBJ2-3; the D call TRBD1 from the table was never checked on the DNA. TRBV21-1 constitutes a pseudogene. The length of the CDR3 is 15 residues. CDR3 in amino acids: CASSRSGGATGTQYF. CDR3 sequence (DNA): TGTGCCAGCAGCAGAAGCGGGGGGGCAACAGGTACGCAGTATTTT.

This clonotype came up a few times. One junction end does not reproduce the germline sequence, and a read error may be involved. The chain joins TRBV6-4 to TRBJ1-2, with D uncertain. The CDR3 is 21 amino acids. Germline V gene data show CDR1 as MRHNA and CDR2 as SNTAGT. The CDR3 DNA follows: TGTGCCAGCAGCGACTCAACCAGGTGCGAATCCGGGTCCCAAACCCACTATGGCTACACCTTC. Translating gives CASSDSTRCESGSQTHYGYTF.

This clonotype is large by share. This chain joins TRBV15 and TRBJ2-2, with a possible D match to TRBD2 (6 bases). The CDR3 length is 15 residues. The V gene's germline CDR1 is LNHNV and CDR2 YYDKDF (reference sequence). Trimming stripped 3 bases from V and 1 base from J, with 9 bases between. CDR3 loop: CATSSWRGNTGELFF. CDR3 in DNA: TGTGCCACCAGCAGTTGGAGGGGGAACACCGGGGAGCTGTTTTTT.

The chain joins TRBV4-2 to TRBJ1-5; no reliable D call. V dropped 5 bases and J dropped 8 bases, with 10 bases sitting between them. This CDR3 has 12 residues. The V gene's germline CDR1 is LGHNA and CDR2 YNFKEQ. The chain's CDR3 is CASSSPREPQHF. Written as DNA, the CDR3 is TGTGCCAGCAGCTCCCCCCGTGAGCCCCAGCATTTT.

This clonotype was detected only a few times. The chain couples TRBV5-1 to TRBJ1-6; 7 bases fit TRBD1. Germline assignment: CDR1 SGHRS and CDR2 YFSETQ. There are 17 residues in the CDR3. The trim removed 0 bases at V and 6 bases at J, leaving 9 bases unmatched. CDR3: CASSLADPGQLNSPLHF. The CDR3 DNA is TGCGCCAGCAGCTTGGCCGATCCGGGACAGCTTAATTCACCCCTCCACTTT.

This clonotype was seen only a few times. This chain connects TRBV5-1 to TRBJ1-1; the D is unclear. This CDR3 contains 14 residues. Per the germline V gene, CDR1 is SGHRS and CDR2 is YFSETQ. The ends were cut back, 1 base at V and 1 base at J, with 8 bases in the middle. The DNA for the CDR3 is TGCGCCAGCAGCTTGCGGGAGGGGAACACTGAAGCTTTCTTT. Residues: CASSLREGNTEAFF. The complete variable domain, with remaining parts taken from reference TRBV5-1 and TRBJ1-1, reads KAGVTQTPRYLIKTRGQQVTLSCSPISGHRSVSWYQQTPGQGLQFLFEYFSETQRNKGNFPGRFSGRQFSNSRSEMNVSTLELGDSALYLCASSLREGNTEAFFGQGTRLTVV.

By sample share, this clonotype is medium-sized (0.01 to 0.1%). This chain uses TRBV20-1 with TRBJ2-5, with D possibly matching TRBD1 (6 bases). The V and J ends lost 3 bases and 1 base respectively, with 12 bases between them. The CDR3 spans 14 residues. Germline V CDR1 and CDR2: DFQATT, SNEGSKA (reference sequence). The CDR3: CSAREQDSQETQYF. In DNA, the CDR3 is TGCAGTGCTAGGGAGCAGGACAGCCAAGAGACCCAGTACTTC.

This clonotype is labeled medium-sized (0.01 to 0.1%). This chain connects TRBV7-9 to TRBJ2-5; TRBD2 might be the D (6 bases). The CDR3 is 16 amino acids. Per the germline V gene, CDR1 is SEHNR and CDR2 is FQNEAQ (reference sequence). The V end was cut by 2 bases, the J end by 5 bases, with 18 bases between. CDR3 bases: TGTGCCAGCAGCTTATTAGAGTCGGGGGAGAGGGAGACCCAGTACTTC. This sequence encodes CASSLLESGERETQYF.

The gene calls are TRBV25-1 and TRBJ2-3, with D possibly matching TRBD2 (5 bases). The CDR3 is 14 residues long. V lost 4 bases and J lost 4, with 12 bases in between. Looked up from germline, CDR1 is MGHDK and CDR2 is SYGVNS. As DNA, the CDR3 is TGTGCCAGCAGTGTGGACGCTAGCCCAGATACGCAGTATTTT. This gives the protein CASSVDASPDTQYF.

About this clonotype: This may come from a read error, since a much larger clone is one base off. The chain joins TRBV20-1 to TRBJ2-3, with a weak D call TRBD2 (6 bases). The ends were cut back, 4 bases at V and 3 bases at J, with 17 bases in the middle. The CDR3 loop spans 15 amino acids. Germline-derived CDR1 and CDR2 are DFQATT and SNEGSKA (reference sequence). As DNA, the CDR3 is TGCAGTGCTATCCCTAACGGGAGACTAACAGATACGCAGTATTTT. This translates into CSAIPNGRLTDTQYF.

This clonotype was counted a few times. The genes are TRBV5-4 and TRBJ2-1, with 9 positions matching TRBD1. Trimming at V came to 4 bases and at J to 1 base, leaving 3 bases not matched to a gene. This CDR3 region has 15 residues. The germline gives CDR1 SGHNT, CDR2 YYREEE (reference sequence). CDR3 residues: CASSAGTGSYNEQFF. The CDR3 coding sequence is TGTGCCAGCAGCGCCGGGACAGGGTCCTACAATGAGCAGTTCTTC.

The sample holds one count of this clonotype. V is TRBV3-1 and J is TRBJ2-7; D is perhaps TRBD1 or TRBD2 (6 bases each). Trimming stripped 0 bases from V and 12 bases from J, with 15 bases between. Per germline, CDR1 LGHDT and CDR2 YNNKEL (reference sequence). This CDR3 has 13 residues. The CDR3 is CASSQDDRGQRYF. The CDR3 DNA follows: TGTGCCAGCAGCCAAGACGACCGGGGGCAAAGGTACTTC.